This record concerns one T cell receptor beta chain sequence. TCRdb's copy holds only in-frame clones and misses some; the assay was immunoSEQ multiplex PCR. The data contain about 96,000 clones, under 85% of them singletons. Trimming left V 8 bases short and J 3 bases short, with 11 bases between. The CDR3 extends over 13 amino acids. CDR1 is LNHDA and CDR2 is SQIVND in the germline V gene (reference sequence). This entry belongs to a study of OX40 agonist ivuxolimab in advanced cancers. Study-wide context: Therapy given before enrollment (anti-PD-1, anti-PD-L1 or anti-CTLA-4) was allowed, and 30% to 50% had some.

The sequence was obtained from an adult with an advanced solid tumor such as melanoma, head and neck, liver or kidney cancer. Material: CD4+ or CD8+ T cells sorted from blood, obtained in a trial of the OX40 agonist ivuxolimab. J is TRBJ1-5 and V is TRBV19; no firm D call. This CDR3 is CASRRNNNQPQHF. The CDR3 DNA sequence: TGTGCCAGTCGCCGGAACAACAATCAGCCCCAGCATTTT.